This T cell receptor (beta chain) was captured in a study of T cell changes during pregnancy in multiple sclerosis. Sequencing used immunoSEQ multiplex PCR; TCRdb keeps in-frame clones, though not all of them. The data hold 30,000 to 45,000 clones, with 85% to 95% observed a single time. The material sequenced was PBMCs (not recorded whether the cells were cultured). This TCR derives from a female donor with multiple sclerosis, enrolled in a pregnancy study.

In nucleotides, the CDR3 is TGTGCCAGCAGCCACGACAGGGGAATTGGGCTTGACACTGAAGCTTTCTTT. Residues: CASSHDRGIGLDTEAFF. J is TRBJ1-1 and V is TRBV9; TRBD1 aligns across 8 bases. There are 17 residues in the CDR3. The V gene end was trimmed by 4 bases and the J gene end by 3 bases; junction bases not matched to a gene: 14. Germline assignment: CDR1 SGDLS and CDR2 YYNGEE. The whole variable domain, filled in from reference TRBV9 and TRBJ1-1, reads DSGVTQTPKHLITATGQRVTLRCSPRSGDLSVYWYQQSLDQGLQFLIQYYNGEERAKGNILERFSAQQFPDLHSELNLSSLELGDSALYFCASSHDRGIGLDTEAFFGQGTRLTVV.